Listed below are T cell receptor beta chains from one sample, sequenced in a study of shared clonotypes between healthy human individuals. TCRdb's copy holds only in-frame clones and misses some; the assay was immunoSEQ multiplex PCR. The sample includes around 990,000 clones, approximately 75% of them seen just once. Sequenced input: memory CD4+ T cells from PBMCs. These receptors were taken from a man aged 18 to 29 in good health. Some clones in this sample may be carry-over from other donors' samples. The conserved cysteine and the conserved F or W are not part of the CDR3 here.

cdr3_aa	j_call	v_call
ASSPPGRAPGNTIY	TRBJ1-3	TRBV28
ASRERTGGNTEAF	TRBJ1-1	TRBV5-5
ASSQDPGGGSTDTQY	TRBJ2-3	TRBV4-2
ASWWTGGLRTEAF	TRBJ1-1	TRBV28
ASSPGQGREQF	TRBJ2-1	TRBV2
ASSLFGQIEQY	TRBJ2-7	TRBV5-1
ASSQVAGLGTQY	TRBJ2-5	TRBV14
ASSDDYPTGELF	TRBJ2-2	TRBV7-9
ASRTSGANYGYT	TRBJ1-2	TRBV28
ASSYTSGSTGELF	TRBJ2-2	TRBV11-2
ASSLWLAGYQAYEQY	TRBJ2-7	TRBV5-1
ASRTQGAGGEKLF	TRBJ1-4	TRBV19
ASSQGHQTTNEKLF	TRBJ1-4	TRBV5-1
ATTRGTGEEKLF	TRBJ1-4	TRBV5-4
ASSRDLGSSTDTQY	TRBJ2-3	TRBV5-4
ASSLLGSNEKLF	TRBJ1-4	TRBV27